These 32 T cell receptor beta chains originate from one sample sequenced in a study of molecular identifiers for immune sequencing clone quantification. TCRdb passed the PCR reads through MiXCR, listing each CDR3 protein once. The table has about 640,000 distinct CDR3 sequences, just under 20% seen once. The sample consisted of naive CD8+ T cells from blood, with Jurkat cell RNA spiked in. Subset in this sample: FACS-sorted CD8+CD4-CCR7+CD45RA+ naive T cells. Every receptor here comes from a human donor in good health. Some libraries in this study had Jurkat cell RNA spiked in.

This clonotype appeared once. This sequence may be a read error, since a much larger clone differs from it by one base. In DNA, the CDR3 is TGTGCCAGCAGTTTATTTGGGGCCAGCTACGAGCAGTACTTC. It encodes CASSLFGASYEQYF. The V call is TRBV27, the J call TRBJ2-7, with a tentative D call TRBD1 (5 bases). Germline CDR1 and CDR2: MNHEY and SMNVEV (reference sequence). The CDR3 is made up of 14 amino acids. The ends were cut back, 1 base at V and 3 bases at J, with 10 bases in the middle.

This clonotype was counted ten times or more. The chain employs TRBV9 and TRBJ1-1; tentative D call: TRBD1 (5 bases). Trimming stripped 3 bases from V and 2 bases from J, with 17 bases between. The germline gives CDR1 SGDLS, CDR2 YYNGEE. CDR3 length: 16 amino acids. CDR3 amino acids: CASSGGAHAINTEAFF. In nucleotides, the CDR3 is TGTGCCAGCAGCGGAGGGGCCCACGCAATTAACACTGAAGCTTTCTTT.

This clonotype was counted many times. The chain links TRBV7-9 to TRBJ1-5; D gene uncertain. The CDR3 is 14 residues long. The germline CDR1 and CDR2 sequences are SEHNR and FQNEAQ (reference sequence). Deletions cut 3 bases from V and 0 bases from J, with 6 bases between. The CDR3 is CASSFADSNQPQHF. As DNA, the CDR3 is TGTGCCAGCAGCTTCGCAGATAGCAATCAGCCCCAGCATTTT.

In its sample, this clonotype was seen many times. This rearrangement joins TRBV20-1 to TRBJ2-3, with 14 bases lining up with TRBD2. Germline V gene sequence: CDR1 DFQATT, CDR2 SNEGSKA (reference sequence). This CDR3 comprises 18 residues. The V segment lost 0 bases and the J segment 5 bases; nucleotides outside the gene matches: 10. The CDR3 DNA follows: TGCAGTGCTAGAGAGATAGGCGGACTAGCGGGAGGTGGAGATACGCAGTATTTT. Protein sequence: CSAREIGGLAGGGDTQYF.

The sample holds many counts of this clonotype. This chain joins TRBV29-1 and TRBJ2-7, with 7 bases fitting TRBD2. The trim removed 4 bases at V and 6 bases at J, leaving 9 bases unmatched. The CDR3 spans 13 residues. The germline CDR1 and CDR2 sequences are SQVTM and ANQGSEA. Here the CDR3 DNA reads TGCAGCGTTGTGGGGGGGGGAGCGAGCGAGCAGTACTTC. Protein sequence: CSVVGGGASEQYF.

The rearrangement uses TRBV24-1 and TRBJ1-5; D remains unclear. With 8 bases removed from V and 2 bases from J, the gap between germline ends came to 21 bases. Germline lookup yields CDR1 KGHDR and CDR2 SFDVKD. The CDR3 runs to 17 residues. The CDR3 region is CATNPHLALFGNQPQHF. CDR3 DNA sequence: TGTGCCACCAACCCTCACCTAGCTCTTTTCGGCAATCAGCCCCAGCATTTT.

There are a few counts of this clonotype. This CDR3 fails to terminate in the conserved phenylalanine or tryptophan, so it likely reflects a read error. This rearrangement joins TRBV5-1 to TRBJ1-6; D gene uncertain. The CDR3 has 16 residues. From germline, CDR1 is SGHRS and CDR2 YFSETQ. V was pared by 0 bases and J by 7 bases, with 14 bases between. In DNA, the CDR3 is TGCGCCAGCAGCTTGGAGGTACAGCTTGTGAATTCACCCCTCCACCTT. As protein: CASSLEVQLVNSPLHL.

The V and J genes are TRBV4-3 and TRBJ1-2; D ambiguous. The germline V gene encodes CDR1 LGHNA and CDR2 YSLEER. The CDR3 runs to 15 residues. V lost 0 bases and J 5 bases, leaving 13 bases between the germline ends. The CDR3 coding sequence is TGCGCCAGCAGCCAAGATAAGGGTTTTAGTTATGGCTACACCTTC. The encoded protein is CASSQDKGFSYGYTF.

This clonotype was detected ten times or more. This chain joins TRBV30 and TRBJ1-1; D might be TRBD1 (5 bases). Germline CDR1 GTSNPN, CDR2 SVGIG (reference sequence). The CDR3 contains 14 residues. Deletions cut 0 bases from V and 4 bases from J, with 12 bases between. The CDR3 nucleotides are TGTGCCTGGAGTGTAGGGGAGGGGAGCACTGAAGCTTTCTTT. Its translation: CAWSVGEGSTEAFF.

This clonotype is a singleton in its sample. Because it lacks the conserved phenylalanine or tryptophan at the end, this CDR3 is likely a read error. The chain couples TRBV28 to TRBJ2-3, with D hard to call. This CDR3 comprises 12 residues. The V end lost 1 base, the J end lost 4 bases, and 3 bases lay between the germline ends. Germline V gene lookup returns CDR1 MDHEN and CDR2 SYDVKM. CDR3 protein: CASSLSADTQYV. The CDR3 nucleotides are TGTGCCAGCAGTTTATCGGCAGATACGCAGTATGTT.

Note on this clonotype: A much larger clone lies a single base off, so this may be a read error. The rearrangement joins TRBV4-1 to TRBJ1-4; 10 bases are shared with TRBD1. The ends lost 3 bases at V and 10 bases at J; junction bases unmatched: 8. This CDR3 spans 15 amino acids. CDR1 is MGHRA, CDR2 YSYEKL, per germline. CDR3 region: CASSHAGTGDGKLFF. The CDR3 DNA reads TGCGCCAGCAGCCATGCCGGGACAGGGGATGGAAAACTGTTTTTT.

This chain uses TRBV20-1 with TRBJ2-7; TRBD2 agrees at 7 bases. This CDR3 contains 12 residues. J was trimmed by 9 bases and V by 6 bases; bases with no gene match: 11. From germline, CDR1 is DFQATT and CDR2 SNEGSKA (reference sequence). CDR3: CSATYWGEGQYF. CDR3 DNA sequence: TGCAGTGCCACCTACTGGGGGGAGGGGCAGTACTTC.

There are many counts of this clonotype. The chain joins TRBV4-3 to TRBJ2-3, with 9 nucleotides matching TRBD2. The trim removed 0 bases at V and 0 bases at J, leaving 7 bases unmatched. The CDR3 consists of 18 residues. CDR1 LGHNA and CDR2 YSLEER come from the germline V gene. CDR3 coding DNA: TGCGCCAGCAGCCAAGACAGGGCTAGCGGGGTTAGCACAGATACGCAGTATTTT. Translating gives CASSQDRASGVSTDTQYF.

The chain combines TRBV30 with TRBJ2-7; 8 nucleotides match TRBD1. Germline assignment: CDR1 GTSNPN and CDR2 SVGIG (reference sequence). Trimming took 3 bases from V and 0 from J; bases not matched to a gene: 10. This CDR3 comprises 16 residues. DNA of the CDR3: TGTGCCTGGAGAGGGGCCGGACAGGGCGCCTCCTACGAGCAGTACTTC. Its protein product is CAWRGAGQGASYEQYF.

This clonotype was recorded many times. This chain links TRBV30 with TRBJ2-7; D unresolved. Trimming left V 2 bases short and J 4 bases short, with 9 bases between. Germline loops: CDR1 GTSNPN, CDR2 SVGIG (reference sequence). CDR3 length equals 12 residues. The CDR3 region has the DNA TGTGCCTGGAGTATACTGGGGTACGAGCAGTACTTC. Translation: CAWSILGYEQYF.

On this clonotype itself: It may be a read error: a sequence one base away is much more abundant. The V gene is TRBV5-1, the J gene TRBJ2-7, with 8 bases that match TRBD1. This CDR3 has 15 residues. Germline V gene data show CDR1 as SGHRS and CDR2 as YFSETQ. In DNA form, the CDR3 reads TGCGCCAGCAGCTTGTGGCCAGGGGGCTCCTGCGAGCAGTACTTC. It yields the protein CASSLWPGGSCEQYF.

This clonotype was recorded many times. The V and J genes are TRBV11-2 and TRBJ2-3, with D uncertain. The CDR3 consists of 14 residues. Trimming took off 8 bases at V and 2 bases at J, with 14 bases between the two ends. Germline V gives CDR1 SGHAT, CDR2 FQNNGV. The CDR3 loop reads CASWWPKLTDTQYF. CDR3 nucleotide sequence: TGTGCCAGCTGGTGGCCTAAACTCACAGATACGCAGTATTTT. The full variable domain, rest sourced from reference TRBV11-2 and TRBJ2-3, is EAGVAQSPRYKIIEKRQSVAFWCNPISGHATLYWYQQILGQGPKLLIQFQNNGVVDDSQLPKDRFSAERLKGVDSTLKIQPAKLEDSAVYLCASWWPKLTDTQYFGPGTRLTVL.

This clonotype came up many times. The CDR3 loop reads CASSLEEGSLATNEKLFF. Here the CDR3 DNA reads TGTGCCAGCAGCTTAGAAGAAGGGAGCCTTGCAACTAATGAAAAACTGTTTTTT. J is TRBJ1-4 and V is TRBV7-9; D remains unclear. The CDR3 runs 18 residues. Germline assignment: CDR1 SEHNR and CDR2 FQNEAQ (reference sequence). V lost 1 base and J 0 bases, leaving 15 bases between the germline ends.

Worth noting for this clonotype: This may come from a read error, since a much larger clone is one base off. The V call is TRBV24-1, the J call TRBJ1-5; D uncertain. The V gene's germline CDR1 is KGHDR and CDR2 SFDVKD. The CDR3 is made up of 15 amino acids. The V end lost 9 bases, the J end lost 6 bases, and 20 bases lay between the germline ends. The DNA for the CDR3 is TGTGCCACCGTACGAAGGGCAAGCTACAGTCAGCCCCAGCATTTT. Its protein product is CATVRRASYSQPQHF.

Of note for this clonotype: One junction end does not reproduce the germline sequence, and a read error may be involved. The chain has TRBV7-9 and TRBJ2-5, with TRBD1 matching 9 bases. This CDR3 has 15 residues. Per germline, CDR1 SEHNR and CDR2 FQNEAQ (reference sequence). CDR3 residues: CTSSLLGQGSETQYF. CDR3 sequence (DNA): TGTACCAGCAGCCTACTGGGACAGGGAAGCGAGACCCAGTACTTC.

The rearrangement joins TRBV6-2 or TRBV6-3 to TRBJ2-3; the D call may be TRBD1 or TRBD2 (6 bases each). This CDR3 spans 18 amino acids. Germline V gene data show CDR1 as MNHEY and CDR2 as SVGEGT. The V gene lost 7 bases and the J gene lost 14 bases, with 37 bases spanning the gap. CDR3 protein: CASTGMVWSGGNTGELYF. The CDR3 nucleotides are TGTGCCAGCACTGGAATGGTTTGGTCCGGGGGCAACACCGGGGAGCTGTATTTT.

A remark on this clonotype: A much larger clonotype is one base distant, so this may be a read error. This rearrangement joins TRBV4-3 to TRBJ2-1; D unclear. Trimming cost V 1 base and J 0 bases, with 7 bases left between them. There are 15 residues in the CDR3. Germline CDR1 reads LGHNA; CDR2 reads YSLEER. The CDR3 DNA is TGCGCCAGCAGCCAAGTGGGCAGCTCCTACAATGAGCAGTTCTTC. It translates to CASSQVGSSYNEQFF.

A word on this clonotype: A much bigger clone sits one base away, suggesting this may be a read error. The V gene is TRBV7-9, the J gene TRBJ2-7; 8 bases fit TRBD2. This CDR3 has 15 amino acids. From germline, CDR1 is SEHNR and CDR2 FQNEAQ (reference sequence). The CDR3 spells CASSLISAGAYERYF. In nucleotides, the CDR3 is TGTGCCAGCAGCTTAATATCAGCGGGGGCCTACGAGCGGTACTTC.

In this sample, this clonotype turned up many times. The chain uses TRBV20-1 and TRBJ2-7; 9 nucleotides line up with TRBD1. CDR1 is DFQATT, CDR2 SNEGSKA, per germline (reference sequence). The V gene end was trimmed by 2 bases and the J gene end by 2 bases; junction bases not matched to a gene: 7. The CDR3 is 15 amino acids. This CDR3 is CSARRQDRGTYEQYF. CDR3 nucleotide sequence: TGCAGTGCTAGAAGACAGGACAGGGGCACCTACGAGCAGTACTTC.

This clonotype was recorded at least ten times. The chain couples TRBV6-5 to TRBJ1-4; D uncertain. Germline-derived CDR1 and CDR2 are MNHEY and SVGAGI. The germline V and J ends were trimmed by 4 bases and 7 bases, with 19 bases remaining between them. CDR3 size: 16 residues. CDR3 loop: CASSSRTALVGEKLFF. DNA of the CDR3: TGTGCCAGCAGTTCCCGGACCGCACTCGTGGGTGAAAAACTGTTTTTT.

A word on this clonotype: At one end, the junction sequence differs from germline, possibly due to a read error. The chain has TRBV20-1 and TRBJ2-7; 11 bases line up with TRBD2. The CDR3 covers 17 residues. CDR1 is DFQATT and CDR2 is SNEGSKA in the germline V gene (reference sequence). DNA for the CDR3: TGCGGTGCTAGCTATACCCCAACTAGCGGGAGTATTGGCGAGCAGTACTTC. This translates into CGASYTPTSGSIGEQYF.

As concerns this clonotype: A clone one base away is much larger, so this may be a read error. The CDR3 spells CVSSQGASGGTLHAYNEQFF. Here the CDR3 DNA reads TGCGTCAGCAGCCAAGGGGCTAGCGGGGGTACCCTTCACGCCTACAATGAGCAGTTCTTC. The V and J genes are TRBV4-3 and TRBJ2-1, with TRBD2 identical over 10 bases. CDR1 is LGHNA and CDR2 is YSLEER in the germline V gene. There are 20 residues in the CDR3.

With regard to this clonotype: A much more abundant neighbour one base away suggests this may be a read error. This chain links TRBV6-5 with TRBJ2-7, with 14 bases that match TRBD2. The J segment lost 3 bases and the V segment lost 2 bases, leaving 6 bases of the junction unmatched. CDR3 size: 17 residues. Per germline, CDR1 MNHEY and CDR2 SVGAGI. The chain's CDR3 is CASSYGTSGGRSYEQYF. CDR3 DNA: TGTGCCAGCAGTTACGGGACTAGCGGGGGCCGTAGCTACGAGCAGTACTTC.

This chain joins TRBV4-3 and TRBJ2-1; tentative D call: TRBD2 (5 bases). Germline V CDR1 and CDR2: LGHNA, YSLEER. V lost 1 base and J 4 bases, leaving 17 bases between the germline ends. The CDR3 has 17 residues. CDR3 sequence: CASSQVSGTGIYNEQFF. The CDR3 DNA follows: TGCGCCAGCAGCCAAGTGTCTGGTACGGGAATTTACAATGAGCAGTTCTTC.

This clonotype was detected ten times or more. The rearrangement links TRBV6-1 to TRBJ1-5; the D gene is possibly TRBD1 (5 bases). Germline V gene lookup returns CDR1 MNHNS and CDR2 SASEGT. This CDR3 is built from 15 residues. Trimming took off 8 bases at V and 0 bases at J, with 14 bases between the two ends. The DNA of the CDR3 is TGTGCCAGCGCAGGGCAGATCTATAGCAATCAGCCCCAGCATTTT. Protein: CASAGQIYSNQPQHF.

V gene TRBV30 combines with J gene TRBJ1-5, with TRBD1 matching over 9 bases. J lost 6 bases, V lost 5 bases, and 5 bases had no gene match. Germline CDR1 is GTSNPN and CDR2 is SVGIG (reference sequence). The CDR3 contains 13 residues. The CDR3 DNA reads TGTGCCTGGGCAACAGGGGGCGGTCAGCCCCAGCATTTT. Amino acid sequence: CAWATGGGQPQHF.

The chain couples TRBV2 to TRBJ1-3; D is possibly TRBD1 (6 bases). Per the germline V gene, CDR1 is SNHLY and CDR2 is FYNNEI. V lost 3 bases and J lost 0, with 12 bases in between. The CDR3 spans 16 residues. The CDR3 nucleotides read TGTGCCAGCAGTGACGGTACAGGGATCTCTGGAAACACCATATATTTT. Its protein is CASSDGTGISGNTIYF.